What follows is one T cell receptor (beta chain) and its context. Its antigen is as yet unknown. CDR1 is SEHNR and CDR2 is FQNEAQ in the germline V gene (reference sequence). The CDR3 is 17 residues long. V lost 0 bases to trimming and J lost 2 bases; unmatched junction nucleotides: 5. Libraries were prepared by immunoSEQ multiplex PCR; TCRdb keeps only in-frame clonotypes and omits some of them. This sample carries 2 million to 3 million clones, 93% of them seen once, and the ten largest clones take approximately 0.35%. This sample stems from a study of shared clonotypes between healthy human individuals. Study-level findings and limits: Shared clonotypes across all four donors exceeded non-shared ones in generation probability.

Those who donated were healthy HIV-negative adults, with no recent acute infections or vaccinations reported. The source material was naive CD4+ T cells from PBMCs. Specified subset: CD45RA+ positively selected. V gene TRBV7-9 combines with J gene TRBJ2-2; 8 nucleotides align to TRBD2. This sequence originates from a man younger than 35 in good health. Some clones in this sample may be carry-over from other donors' samples. In DNA form, the CDR3 reads TGTGCCAGCAGCTTAGCGAGTCTAGCGGGTAACACCGGGGAGCTGTTTTTT. This gives the protein CASSLASLAGNTGELFF.